A selection of T cell receptor beta chains follows, all from one sample in a study of esophageal squamous cell carcinoma under preoperative chemotherapy. TCRdb processed the PCR reads anew with MiXCR; each CDR3 protein has one entry. The sample includes over 13,000 distinct CDR3 sequences, over 55% of them seen just once. This specimen was acquired from a patient given preoperative chemotherapy. The receptors shown here come from a human donor with esophageal squamous cell carcinoma. The donor label of this sample is uncertain. CDR3s include the opening cysteine and the closing phenylalanine or tryptophan. A D gene is named only where the DNA matches it firmly. Clone sizes are given selectively: once, few, many, or a class where the clone is expanded.

CDR3 protein	CDR3 DNA	D gene	clone size	V gene	J gene
CASRTGHGGTDTQYF	TGTGCCAGCAGAACCGGGCATGGGGGCACAGATACGCAGTATTTT	.	.	TRBV6-1	TRBJ2-3
CASSYAGLRLANEQFF	TGTGCCAGCAGTTACGCGGGACTCCGGCTGGCCAATGAGCAGTTCTTC	.	.	TRBV6-5	TRBJ2-1
CASSSIAGVGAKNTQYF	TGTGCCAGCAGTTCCATAGCGGGAGTTGGGGCCAAAAACACTCAGTACTTC	TRBD2	.	TRBV27	TRBJ2-4
CASSEDWAVGEKLFF	TGTGCCAGCAGTGAAGATTGGGCAGTGGGGGAAAAACTGTTTTTT	.	.	TRBV6-1	TRBJ1-4
CASSPAAGTSAYNEQYF	TGTGCCAGCAGTCCCGCCGCCGGGACTAGCGCTTACAATGAGCAGTACTTC	TRBD2	.	TRBV6-1	TRBJ2-7
CASSWTQWSSYNEQYF	TGTGCCAGCAGCTGGACTCAATGGAGCTCCTACAATGAGCAGTACTTC	.	medium-sized	TRBV7-2	TRBJ2-7
CATSGFLAGDTQYF	TGTGCCACCAGTGGGTTTCTAGCGGGAGATACGCAGTATTTT	TRBD2	.	TRBV3-1	TRBJ2-3
CASSPRSDTGATEAFF	TGTGCCAGCAGCCCCAGATCGGACACCGGGGCTACTGAAGCTTTCTTT	.	.	TRBV7-2	TRBJ1-1
CATSRGVGGNEKLFF	TGTGCCACCTCCCGGGGGGTCGGGGGTAATGAAAAACTGTTTTTT	.	many	TRBV6-1	TRBJ1-4
CASTTGLAGGPRWNEQYF	TGTGCCAGTACGACGGGACTAGCGGGAGGGCCTAGGTGGAATGAGCAGTACTTC	TRBD2	few	TRBV6-1	TRBJ2-7
CASSIDTGVTYEQYF	TGTGCCAGCAGCATAGATACGGGAGTAACCTACGAGCAGTACTTC	.	few	TRBV11-2	TRBJ2-7
CASSYGLGQETQFF	TGTGCCAGCAGTTACGGCCTAGGACAAGAGACCCAGTTCTTC	.	.	TRBV6-5	TRBJ2-1
CASAGSRDEQYF	TGTGCCAGCGCTGGGAGCAGGGATGAGCAGTACTTT	.	.	TRBV6-8	TRBJ2-1
CAGSGGRPQDTQYF	TGTGCGGGCAGCGGGGGGCGCCCCCAAGATACCCAGTACTTT	TRBD2	.	TRBV6-1	TRBJ2-3
CARGAANAYNEQYF	TGCGCCAGGGGGGCAGCCAACGCTTACAATGAGCAGTACTTC	.	many	TRBV10-2	TRBJ2-7
CASRNRNTAKNIQYF	TGTGCCAGCAGGAACAGGAACACAGCCAAAAACATTCAGTACTTC	.	.	TRBV7-2	TRBJ2-4
CASSLGLADYNEQFF	TGTGCCAGCAGCCTAGGACTAGCGGATTACAATGAGCAGTTCTTC	TRBD2	.	TRBV7-2	TRBJ2-1
CAGLRAKDTQYF	TGTGCGGGGCTGCGAGCCAAAGATACGCAGTATTTT	.	.	TRBV10-3	TRBJ2-3
CASRDGPDTQYF	TGTGCCAGCAGAGACGGACCAGATACGCAGTATTTT	.	.	TRBV6-1	TRBJ2-3
CASSIAEQETQYF	TGTGCCAGCAGTATTGCGGAACAAGAGACCCAGTACTTC	.	.	TRBV6-1	TRBJ2-5
CASSEGRQGPPETQYF	TGTGCCAGCAGTGAAGGTAGACAGGGACCCCCAGAGACCCAGTATTTT	TRBD1	.	TRBV6-1	TRBJ2-3
CASSPLALVQLETQYF	TGTGCCAGCAGCCCCTTGGCGCTAGTTCAGCTAGAGACCCAGTACTTC	.	few	TRBV7-2	TRBJ2-5
CASRTGEVSTGEQYF	TGTGCCAGCAGAACCGGGGAGGTGAGCACAGGTGAGCAGTATTTT	.	.	TRBV6-1	TRBJ2-3